A single TCR beta chain is shown here with its context. No antigen is known for it. These data originate in a study of T-cell memory formation after mild COVID-19. Overall study results and limits: In second-wave clones peaking day 37, SARS-CoV-2 specificity remained unconfirmed.

5'RACE with constant-segment primers yielded barcoded, UMI-tagged TCR alpha and TCR beta cDNA libraries. TCRdb itself ran the 5' RACE reads through MiXCR, one entry per CDR3 protein. The sample lists about 470,000 distinct CDR3 sequences, around a sixth occurring once. Germline CDR1 and CDR2: ENHRY and SYGVKD. V was trimmed by 3 bases and J by 5 bases, leaving 16 bases between them. CDR3 length: 15 residues. Source material: PBMCs or a T cell subset sorted from them (not recorded which). The J gene is TRBJ1-2, the V gene TRBV10-3; D is undetermined. This receptor was identified in an adult woman who had mild COVID-19 (a few samples of this study predate the infection). Cell type and time point are not known. The CDR3 sequence is CAISDPPSAVYGYTF. The CDR3, as DNA: TGTGCCATCAGTGACCCCCCTAGTGCGGTTTATGGCTACACCTTC.